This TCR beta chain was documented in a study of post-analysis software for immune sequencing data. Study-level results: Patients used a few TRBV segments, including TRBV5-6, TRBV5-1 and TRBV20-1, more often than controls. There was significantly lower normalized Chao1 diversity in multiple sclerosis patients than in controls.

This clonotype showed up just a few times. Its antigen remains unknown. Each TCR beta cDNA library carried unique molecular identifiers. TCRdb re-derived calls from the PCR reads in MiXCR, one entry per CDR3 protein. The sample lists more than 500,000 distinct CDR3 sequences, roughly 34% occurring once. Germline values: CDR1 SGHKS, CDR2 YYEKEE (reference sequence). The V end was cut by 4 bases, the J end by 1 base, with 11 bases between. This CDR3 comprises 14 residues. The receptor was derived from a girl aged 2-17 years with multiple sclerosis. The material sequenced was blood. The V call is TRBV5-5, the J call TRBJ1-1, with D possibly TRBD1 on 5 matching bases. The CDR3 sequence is CASSSPGQNTEAFF. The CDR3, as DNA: TGTGCCAGCAGCAGCCCAGGGCAGAACACTGAAGCTTTCTTT.